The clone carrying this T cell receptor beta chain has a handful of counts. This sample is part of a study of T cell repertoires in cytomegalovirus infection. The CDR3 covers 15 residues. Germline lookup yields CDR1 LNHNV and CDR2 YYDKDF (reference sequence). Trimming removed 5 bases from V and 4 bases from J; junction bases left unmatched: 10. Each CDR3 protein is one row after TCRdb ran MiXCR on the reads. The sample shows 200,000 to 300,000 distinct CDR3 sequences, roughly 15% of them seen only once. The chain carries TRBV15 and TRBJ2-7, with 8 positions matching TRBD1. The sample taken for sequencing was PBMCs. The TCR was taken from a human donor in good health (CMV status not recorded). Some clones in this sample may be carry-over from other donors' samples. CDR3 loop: CATSDSTGGNYEQYF. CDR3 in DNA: TGTGCCACCAGCGACAGTACAGGGGGAAATTACGAGCAGTACTTC.